The rows below give T cell receptor beta chains drawn from one sample of a study of blood T cell repertoires in COVID-19. Method: immunoSEQ multiplex PCR; TCRdb's copy keeps in-frame clones and lacks some. There are around 150,000 clones in the sample; more than 80% occur only once, and about 7% lies in the top ten. Sequenced: peripheral blood. Receptor source: a human donor in a cohort sampled during active COVID-19. Both conserved end residues are part of each CDR3. Expanded clones are given a class, and other clones once, few, many or no size at all.

clone_size | j_call | v_call | cdr3_aa
once | TRBJ2-4 | TRBV20-1 | CSASLPGSDIQYF
few | TRBJ2-5 | TRBV6-2/TRBV6-3 | CASSYSGFQETQYF
. | TRBJ2-2 | TRBV19 | CASSNYGTGWTGELFF
. | TRBJ2-7 | TRBV5-1 | CASSLSGTGKLDEQYF
. | TRBJ2-2 | TRBV5-4 | CASSHQRGGDTGELFF
. | TRBJ2-2 | TRBV6-1 | CASSETGTSMFGELFF
few | TRBJ1-3 | TRBV9 | CASSPAAGGQGSAIYF
. | TRBJ2-2 | TRBV7-9 | CASSSTGTSNWKLFF
. | TRBJ2-3 | TRBV19 | CASSSAGAWGTDTQYF
. | TRBJ1-4 | TRBV7-2 | CASSLDRRNEKLFF
. | TRBJ1-6 | TRBV18 | CASSPSSGGFGYNSPLHF
. | TRBJ1-2 | TRBV24-1 | CATSTTGDYGYTF
. | TRBJ1-1 | TRBV5-1 | CASSVTGERTEAFF
. | TRBJ2-5 | TRBV9 | CASSTHPGNQETQYF
. | TRBJ2-7 | TRBV9 | CASSVDGAYEQYF
. | TRBJ2-7 | TRBV11-2 | CASSFSGSSYEQYF
. | TRBJ2-5 | TRBV28 | CASSSPGTSGEYTQYF
. | TRBJ1-3 | TRBV3-1/TRBV3-2 | CASSQDLRSFSGNTIYF
. | TRBJ1-1 | TRBV6-5 | CASSYRSPWSEAFF
. | TRBJ2-7 | TRBV6-1 | CASSEGPPHSYEQYF